These 5 T cell receptor beta chains were all obtained from the same sample, sequenced in a study of cytomegalovirus exposure and HLA in healthy donors. Primers included in the PCR were 60 Vbeta and 13 Jbeta primers. Method: immunoSEQ multiplex PCR; TCRdb's copy keeps in-frame clones and lacks some. This table has over 150,000 clones, 81% appearing once. Specimen: PBMCs. The source of these receptors is a woman aged 25 to 39 in good health and CMV-seronegative.

The chain's CDR3 is CASSAAGTGSSGYTF. For the CDR3, the DNA is TGTGCCAGCAGTGCCGCCGGGACAGGATCGTCCGGCTACACCTTC. The genes are TRBV28 and TRBJ1-2; 8 bases are shared with TRBD1. Germline lookup yields CDR1 MDHEN and CDR2 SYDVKM. The CDR3 spans 15 residues. V dropped 5 bases and J dropped 8; count of bases not matched to a gene: 13.

Turning to this clone: Relative to the germline gene, one junction end is altered; a read error may explain this. The chain carries TRBV5-6 and TRBJ2-5; 7 nucleotides agree with TRBD1. The CDR3 runs 15 residues. Germline CDR1 and CDR2: SGHDT and YYEEEE. CDR3 DNA sequence: TGTGCCAGCAGCCGTCCGGGACAGTTGCAAGAGGCCCAGTACTTC. Its translation is CASSRPGQLQEAQYF. Supplemented by reference TRBV5-6 and TRBJ2-5, the full variable domain reads DAGVTQSPTHLIKTRGQQVTLRCSPKSGHDTVSWYQQALGQGPQFIFQYYEEEERQRGNFPDRFSGHQFPNYSSELNVNALLLGDSALYLCASSRPGQLQEAQYFGPGTRLLVL.

The rearrangement links TRBV5-6 to TRBJ1-2, with TRBD1 matching 7 bases. The CDR3 is made up of 16 amino acids. The trim removed 0 bases at V and 0 bases at J, leaving 5 bases unmatched. CDR1 is SGHDT, CDR2 YYEEEE, per germline. CDR3 in amino acids: CASSLEQGRSNYGYTF. The CDR3 nucleotides are TGTGCCAGCAGCTTGGAACAGGGGAGGTCTAACTATGGCTACACCTTC. The whole variable domain, remainder taken from reference TRBV5-6 and TRBJ1-2, is DAGVTQSPTHLIKTRGQQVTLRCSPKSGHDTVSWYQQALGQGPQFIFQYYEEEERQRGNFPDRFSGHQFPNYSSELNVNALLLGDSALYLCASSLEQGRSNYGYTFGSGTRLTVV.

This rearrangement joins TRBV28 to TRBJ2-7, with TRBD1 as a possible D gene (6 bases). Germline-derived CDR1 and CDR2 are MDHEN and SYDVKM. This CDR3 comprises 15 residues. V dropped 3 bases and J dropped 3 bases, with 15 bases sitting between them. CDR3 region: CASSFRDIDRYEQYF. CDR3 nucleotide sequence: TGTGCCAGCAGTTTCCGGGACATAGATCGCTACGAGCAGTACTTC.

V and J are TRBV4-3 and TRBJ2-7, with D perhaps matching TRBD2 (5 bases). CDR3 length: 14 residues. The germline V and J ends were trimmed by 0 bases and 3 bases, with 9 bases remaining between them. CDR1 is LGHNA and CDR2 is YSLEER in the germline V gene. CDR3 DNA: TGCGCCAGCAGCCAAGATTGGGAGAACTACGAGCAGTACTTC. Translating it yields CASSQDWENYEQYF.